This T cell receptor (beta chain) was observed in a study of response to subunit inactivated influenza vaccine. Trimming took 5 bases from V and 12 from J, leaving 16 bases between them. This CDR3 has 12 amino acids. Germline V lookup: CDR1 MNHNY, CDR2 SVGAGI (reference sequence). Using its own MiXCR run on the RT-PCR reads, TCRdb lists one record per CDR3 protein. Of about 700,000 distinct CDR3 sequences in the sample, 12% to 15% were seen once. Here the sequenced sample was PBMCs from blood, taken roughly 15 days before vaccination. This receptor was identified in a man aged 45-65 years who received an inactivated influenza vaccine. The chain links TRBV6-6 to TRBJ1-2; a weak D match, TRBD1 (5 bases). In DNA form, the CDR3 reads TGTGCCAGCAGTCCGGTAGAGGGGAGGGACACCTTC. Protein sequence: CASSPVEGRDTF.